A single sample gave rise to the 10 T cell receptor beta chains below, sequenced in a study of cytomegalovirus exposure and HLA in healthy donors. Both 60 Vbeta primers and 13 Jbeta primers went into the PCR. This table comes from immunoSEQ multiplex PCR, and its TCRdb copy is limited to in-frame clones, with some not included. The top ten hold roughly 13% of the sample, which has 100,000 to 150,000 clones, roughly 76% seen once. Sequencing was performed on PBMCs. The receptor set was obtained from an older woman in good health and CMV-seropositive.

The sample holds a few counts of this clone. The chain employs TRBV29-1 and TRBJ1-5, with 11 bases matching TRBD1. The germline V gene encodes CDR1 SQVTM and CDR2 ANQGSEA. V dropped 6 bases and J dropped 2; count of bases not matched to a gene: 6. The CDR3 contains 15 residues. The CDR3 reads CSVLGDRGGNQPQHF. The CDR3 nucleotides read TGCAGCGTGCTCGGGGACAGGGGGGGCAATCAGCCCCAGCATTTT.

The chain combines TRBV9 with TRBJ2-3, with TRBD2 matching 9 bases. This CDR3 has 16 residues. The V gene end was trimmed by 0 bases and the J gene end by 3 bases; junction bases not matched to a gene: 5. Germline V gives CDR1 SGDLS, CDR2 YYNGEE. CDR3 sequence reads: CASSVDGTSGTDTQYF. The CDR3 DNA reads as TGTGCCAGCAGCGTAGATGGTACTAGCGGGACAGATACGCAGTATTTT.

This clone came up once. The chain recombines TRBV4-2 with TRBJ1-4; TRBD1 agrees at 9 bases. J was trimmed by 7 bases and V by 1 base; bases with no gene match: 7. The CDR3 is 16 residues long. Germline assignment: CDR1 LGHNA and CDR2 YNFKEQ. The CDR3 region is CASSQVPGQGFEKLFF. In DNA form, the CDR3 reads TGTGCCAGCAGCCAAGTCCCGGGACAGGGATTTGAAAAACTGTTTTTT.

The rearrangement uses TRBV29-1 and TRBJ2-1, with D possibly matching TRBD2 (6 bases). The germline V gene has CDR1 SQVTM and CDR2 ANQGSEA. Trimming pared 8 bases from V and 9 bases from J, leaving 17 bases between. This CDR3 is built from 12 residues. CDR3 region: CSSQGGGSEQFF. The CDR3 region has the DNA TGCAGCTCCCAGGGCGGAGGGAGTGAGCAGTTCTTC.

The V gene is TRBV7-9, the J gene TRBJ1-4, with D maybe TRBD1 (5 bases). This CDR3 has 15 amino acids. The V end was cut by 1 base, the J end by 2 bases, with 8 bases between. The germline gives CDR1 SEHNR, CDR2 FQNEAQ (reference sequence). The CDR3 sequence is CASSLEGRTNEKLFF. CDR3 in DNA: TGTGCCAGCAGCTTAGAGGGGCGGACTAATGAAAAACTGTTTTTT.

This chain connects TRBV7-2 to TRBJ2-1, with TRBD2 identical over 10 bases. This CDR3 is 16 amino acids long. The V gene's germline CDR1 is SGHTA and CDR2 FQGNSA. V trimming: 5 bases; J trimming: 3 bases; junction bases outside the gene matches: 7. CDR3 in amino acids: CASSPFLAGVYNEQFF. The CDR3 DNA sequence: TGTGCCAGCAGCCCCTTTCTAGCGGGAGTCTACAATGAGCAGTTCTTC.

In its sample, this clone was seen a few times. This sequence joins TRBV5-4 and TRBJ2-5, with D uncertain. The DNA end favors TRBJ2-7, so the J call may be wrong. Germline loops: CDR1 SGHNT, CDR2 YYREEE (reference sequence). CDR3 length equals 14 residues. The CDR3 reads CASSYGTESYEQYF. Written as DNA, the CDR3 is TGTGCCAGCAGTTACGGTACAGAATCCTACGAGCAGTACTTC.

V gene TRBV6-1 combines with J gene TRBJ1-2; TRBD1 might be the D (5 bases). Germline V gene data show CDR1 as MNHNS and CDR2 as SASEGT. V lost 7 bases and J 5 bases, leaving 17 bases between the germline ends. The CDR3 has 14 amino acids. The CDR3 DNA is TGTGCCAGCACCCCCCCGGCAGGGACTTATGGCTACACCTTC. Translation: CASTPPAGTYGYTF.

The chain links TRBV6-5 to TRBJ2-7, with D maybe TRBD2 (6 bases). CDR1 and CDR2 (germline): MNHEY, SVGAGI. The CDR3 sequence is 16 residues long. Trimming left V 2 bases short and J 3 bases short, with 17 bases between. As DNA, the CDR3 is TGTGCCAGCAGTTACACCTCCACCGGGGGATACTACGAGCAGTACTTC. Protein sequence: CASSYTSTGGYYEQYF.

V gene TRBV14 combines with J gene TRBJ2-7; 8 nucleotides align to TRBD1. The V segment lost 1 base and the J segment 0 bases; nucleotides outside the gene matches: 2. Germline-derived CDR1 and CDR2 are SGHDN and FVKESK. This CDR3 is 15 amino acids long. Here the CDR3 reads CASSQGQGSSYEQYF. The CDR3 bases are TGTGCCAGCAGCCAAGGACAGGGGAGCTCCTACGAGCAGTACTTC.